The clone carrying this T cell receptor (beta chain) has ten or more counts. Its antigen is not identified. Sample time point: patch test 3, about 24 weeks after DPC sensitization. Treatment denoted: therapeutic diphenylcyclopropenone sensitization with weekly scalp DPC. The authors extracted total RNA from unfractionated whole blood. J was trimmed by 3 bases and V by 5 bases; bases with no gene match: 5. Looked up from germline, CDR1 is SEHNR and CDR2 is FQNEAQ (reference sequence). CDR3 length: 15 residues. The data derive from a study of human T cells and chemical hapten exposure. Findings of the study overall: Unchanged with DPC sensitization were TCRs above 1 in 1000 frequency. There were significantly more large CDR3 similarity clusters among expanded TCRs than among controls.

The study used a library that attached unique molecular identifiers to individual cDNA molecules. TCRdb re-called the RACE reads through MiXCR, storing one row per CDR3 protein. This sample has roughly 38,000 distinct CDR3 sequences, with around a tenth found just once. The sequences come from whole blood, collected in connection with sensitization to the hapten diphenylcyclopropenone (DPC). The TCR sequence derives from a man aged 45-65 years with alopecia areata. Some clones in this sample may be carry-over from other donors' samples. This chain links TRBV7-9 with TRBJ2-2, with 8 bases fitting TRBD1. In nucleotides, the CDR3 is TGTGCCAGCAGCCCCAGGGGGCTTGACACCGGGGAGCTGTTTTTT. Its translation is CASSPRGLDTGELFF. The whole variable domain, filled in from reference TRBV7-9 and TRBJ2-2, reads DTGVSQNPRHKITKRGQNVTFRCDPISEHNRLYWYRQTLGQGPEFLTYFQNEAQLEKSRLLSDRFSAERPKGSFSTLEIQRTEQGDSAMYLCASSPRGLDTGELFFGEGSRLTVL.